This record looks at one T cell receptor (beta chain) sequence and its context. The sample comes from a study of T cells in Graves' hyperthyroidism and ophthalmopathy. The source material, RNA transcripts, was used to amplify TCR beta CDR3 regions. The HTBI primer set served for first-round RT-PCR of the TCR CDR3. In TCRdb, the multiplex PCR reads were re-called with MiXCR into one record per CDR3 protein. The sample records about 290,000 distinct CDR3 sequences, approximately 15% being singletons. Material for sequencing was blood. The source of this sequence is a woman aged 55-70 years with Graves' ophthalmopathy.

CDR3 coding DNA: TGTGCCAGCAGTTTAAGGACATCTGGGGCCAACGTCCTGACTTTC. It is translated as CASSLRTSGANVLTF. V usage is TRBV12-3 or TRBV12-4 and J usage is TRBJ2-6; a possible D gene is TRBD1 (5 bases). V dropped 2 bases and J dropped 1 base, with 6 bases sitting between them. The CDR3 covers 15 residues.